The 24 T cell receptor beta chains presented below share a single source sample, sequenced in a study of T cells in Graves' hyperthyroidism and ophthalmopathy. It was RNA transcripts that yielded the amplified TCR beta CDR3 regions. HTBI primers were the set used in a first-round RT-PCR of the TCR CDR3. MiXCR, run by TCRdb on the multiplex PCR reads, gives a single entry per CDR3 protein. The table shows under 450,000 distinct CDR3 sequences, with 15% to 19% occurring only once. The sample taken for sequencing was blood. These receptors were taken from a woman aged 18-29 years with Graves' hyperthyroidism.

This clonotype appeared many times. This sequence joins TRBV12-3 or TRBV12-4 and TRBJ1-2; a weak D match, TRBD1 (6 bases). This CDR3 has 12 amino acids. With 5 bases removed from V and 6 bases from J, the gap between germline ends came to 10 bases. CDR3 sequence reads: CASSMGGDGYTF. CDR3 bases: TGTGCCAGCAGTATGGGGGGCGATGGCTACACCTTC.

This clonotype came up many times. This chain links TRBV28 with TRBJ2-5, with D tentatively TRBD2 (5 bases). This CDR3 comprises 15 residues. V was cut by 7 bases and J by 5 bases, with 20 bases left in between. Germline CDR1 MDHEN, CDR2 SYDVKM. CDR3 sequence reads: CASTLPRVGRETQYF. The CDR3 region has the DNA TGTGCCAGCACTCTGCCGAGGGTAGGGCGGGAGACCCAGTACTTC.

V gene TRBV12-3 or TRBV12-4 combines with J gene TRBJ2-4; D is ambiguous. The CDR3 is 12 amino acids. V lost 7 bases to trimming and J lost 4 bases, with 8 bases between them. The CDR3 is CASTLKKNIQYF. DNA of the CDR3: TGTGCCAGCACCCTCAAGAAAAACATTCAGTACTTC.

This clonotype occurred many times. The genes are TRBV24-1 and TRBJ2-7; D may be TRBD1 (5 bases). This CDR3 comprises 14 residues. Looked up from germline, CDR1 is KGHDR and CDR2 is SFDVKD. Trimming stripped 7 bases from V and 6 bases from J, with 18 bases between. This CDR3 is CATSAGYDLSEQYF. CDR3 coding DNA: TGTGCCACCAGCGCAGGGTATGATTTGAGCGAGCAGTACTTC.

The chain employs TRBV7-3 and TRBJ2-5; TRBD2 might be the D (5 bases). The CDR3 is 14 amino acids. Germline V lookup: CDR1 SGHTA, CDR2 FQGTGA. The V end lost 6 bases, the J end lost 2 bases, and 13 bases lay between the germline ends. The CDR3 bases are TGTGCCAGCAGGAAAACGGACTTGCAAGAGACCCAGTACTTC. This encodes CASRKTDLQETQYF.

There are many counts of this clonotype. Here the CDR3 DNA reads TGTGCCAGCAGCCAAGAAGAGTCTACTGAAGCTTTCTTT. Amino acids: CASSQEESTEAFF. This sequence joins TRBV3-1 and TRBJ1-1; D is uncertain. CDR1 is LGHDT and CDR2 is YNNKEL in the germline V gene (reference sequence). The CDR3 sequence is 13 residues long. V was shortened by 0 bases and J by 5 bases, with 7 bases between the two germline ends.

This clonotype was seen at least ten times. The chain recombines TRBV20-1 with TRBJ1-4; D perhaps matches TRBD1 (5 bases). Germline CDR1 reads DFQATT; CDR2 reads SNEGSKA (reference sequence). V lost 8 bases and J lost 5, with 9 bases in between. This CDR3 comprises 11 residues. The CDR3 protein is CSTKGNEKLFF. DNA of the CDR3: TGCAGTACAAAGGGGAATGAAAAACTGTTTTTT.

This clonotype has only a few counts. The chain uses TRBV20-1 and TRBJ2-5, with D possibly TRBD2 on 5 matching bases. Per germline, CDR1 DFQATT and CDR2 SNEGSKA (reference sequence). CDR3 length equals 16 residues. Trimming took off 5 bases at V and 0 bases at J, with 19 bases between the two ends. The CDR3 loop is CSALPLQREHQETQYF. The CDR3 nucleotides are TGCAGTGCTCTGCCTTTACAGAGGGAACACCAAGAGACCCAGTACTTC.

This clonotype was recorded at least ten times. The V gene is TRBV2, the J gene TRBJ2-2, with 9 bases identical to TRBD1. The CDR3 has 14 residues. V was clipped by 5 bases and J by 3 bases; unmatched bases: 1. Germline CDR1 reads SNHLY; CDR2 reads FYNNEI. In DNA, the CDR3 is TGTGCCAGCAGTCGACAGGGGGACACCGGGGAGCTGTTTTTT. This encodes CASSRQGDTGELFF.

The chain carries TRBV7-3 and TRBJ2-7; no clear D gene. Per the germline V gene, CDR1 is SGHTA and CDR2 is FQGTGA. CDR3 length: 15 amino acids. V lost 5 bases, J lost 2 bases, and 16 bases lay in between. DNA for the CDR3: TGTGCCAGCAGCCCCTCCCCGGCGTCCCCCTACGAGCAGTACTTC. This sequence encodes CASSPSPASPYEQYF.

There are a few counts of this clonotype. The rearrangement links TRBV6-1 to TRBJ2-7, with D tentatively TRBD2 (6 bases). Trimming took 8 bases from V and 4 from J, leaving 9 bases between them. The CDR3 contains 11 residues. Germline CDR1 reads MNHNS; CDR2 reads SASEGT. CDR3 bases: TGTGCCAGCGGTCGGGAGTACGAGCAGTACTTC. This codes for CASGREYEQYF.

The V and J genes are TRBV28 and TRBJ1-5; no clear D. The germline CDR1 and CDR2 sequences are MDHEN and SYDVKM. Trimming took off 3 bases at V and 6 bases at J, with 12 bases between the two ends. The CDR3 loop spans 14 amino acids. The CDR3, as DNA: TGTGCCAGCAGTTTTGCGGATTGGTTTCAGCCCCAGCATTTT. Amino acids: CASSFADWFQPQHF. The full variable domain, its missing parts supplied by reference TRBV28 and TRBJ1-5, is DVKVTQSSRYLVKRTGEKVFLECVQDMDHENMFWYRQDPGLGLRLIYFSYDVKMKEKGDIPEGYSVSREKKERFSLILESASTNQTSMYLCASSFADWFQPQHFGDGTRLSIL.

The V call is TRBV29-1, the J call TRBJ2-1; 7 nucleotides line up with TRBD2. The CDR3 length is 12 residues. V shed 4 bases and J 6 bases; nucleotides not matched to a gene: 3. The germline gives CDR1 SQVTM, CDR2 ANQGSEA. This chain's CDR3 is CSVGTSVNEQFF. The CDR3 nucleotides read TGCAGCGTTGGCACTAGCGTCAATGAGCAGTTCTTC.

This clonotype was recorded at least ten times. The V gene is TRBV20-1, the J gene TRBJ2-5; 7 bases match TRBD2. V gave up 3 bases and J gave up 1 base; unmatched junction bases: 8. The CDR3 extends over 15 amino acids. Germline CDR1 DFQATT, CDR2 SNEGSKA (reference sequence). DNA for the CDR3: TGCAGTGCTAGCTCATCCGGGGGGTTCCAAGAGACCCAGTACTTC. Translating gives CSASSSGGFQETQYF.

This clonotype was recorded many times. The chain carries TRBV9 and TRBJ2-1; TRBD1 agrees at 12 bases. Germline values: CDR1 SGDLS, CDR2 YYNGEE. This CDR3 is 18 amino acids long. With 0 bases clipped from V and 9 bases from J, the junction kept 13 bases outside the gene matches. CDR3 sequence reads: CASSVAFALGQGALEQFF. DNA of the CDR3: TGTGCCAGCAGCGTAGCGTTCGCTCTGGGACAGGGGGCCCTTGAGCAGTTCTTC.

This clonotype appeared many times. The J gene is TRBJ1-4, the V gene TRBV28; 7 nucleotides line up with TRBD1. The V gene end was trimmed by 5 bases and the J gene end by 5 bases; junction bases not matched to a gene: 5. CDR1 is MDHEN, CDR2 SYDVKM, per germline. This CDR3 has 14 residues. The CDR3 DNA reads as TGTGCCAGCAGTGAGGACAGGTTGAATGAAAAACTGTTTTTT. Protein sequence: CASSEDRLNEKLFF.

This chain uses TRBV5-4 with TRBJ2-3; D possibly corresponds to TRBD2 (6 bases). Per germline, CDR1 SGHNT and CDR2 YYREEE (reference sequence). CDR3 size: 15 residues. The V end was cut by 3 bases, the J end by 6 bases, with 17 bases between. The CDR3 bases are TGTGCCAGCAGCTCGGAGGGACTGAGTGGGGATACGCAGTATTTT. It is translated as CASSSEGLSGDTQYF.

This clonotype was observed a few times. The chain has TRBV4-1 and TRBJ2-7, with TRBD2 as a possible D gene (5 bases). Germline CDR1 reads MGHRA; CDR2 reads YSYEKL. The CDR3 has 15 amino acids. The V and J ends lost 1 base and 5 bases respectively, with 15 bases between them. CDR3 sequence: CASSQVYSRGNEQYF. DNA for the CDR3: TGCGCCAGCAGCCAAGTTTACTCTCGGGGAAACGAGCAGTACTTC.

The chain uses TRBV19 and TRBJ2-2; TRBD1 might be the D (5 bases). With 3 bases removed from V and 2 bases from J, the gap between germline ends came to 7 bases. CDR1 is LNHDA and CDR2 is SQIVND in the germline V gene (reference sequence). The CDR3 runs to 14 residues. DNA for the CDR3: TGTGCCAGTAGTATGACAGTTAACACCGGGGAGCTGTTTTTT. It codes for CASSMTVNTGELFF.

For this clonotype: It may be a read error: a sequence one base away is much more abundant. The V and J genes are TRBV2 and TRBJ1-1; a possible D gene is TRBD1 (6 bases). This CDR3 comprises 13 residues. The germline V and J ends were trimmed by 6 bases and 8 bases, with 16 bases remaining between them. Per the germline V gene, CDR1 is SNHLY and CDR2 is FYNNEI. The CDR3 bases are TGTGCCAGCAGCCCTATGACAGGTACAGAAGCTTTCTTT. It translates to CASSPMTGTEAFF. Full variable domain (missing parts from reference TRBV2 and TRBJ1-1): EPEVTQTPSHQVTQMGQEVILRCVPISNHLYFYWYRQILGQKVEFLVSFYNNEISEKSEIFDDQFSVERPDGSNFTLKIRSTKLEDSAMYFCASSPMTGTEAFFGQGTRLTVV.

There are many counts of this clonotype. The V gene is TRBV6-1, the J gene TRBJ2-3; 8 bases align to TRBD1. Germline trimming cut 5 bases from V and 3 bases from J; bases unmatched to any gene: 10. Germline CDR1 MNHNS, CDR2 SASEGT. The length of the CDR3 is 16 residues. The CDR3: CASSRTGSKWTDTQYF. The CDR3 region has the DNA TGTGCCAGCAGTCGGACAGGGAGTAAGTGGACAGATACGCAGTATTTT.

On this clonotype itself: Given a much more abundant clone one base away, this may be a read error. CDR3 bases: TGTGCCAGCAGCGCAGGACCCATGAACACCGGGGAGCTGTTTTTT. This sequence encodes CASSAGPMNTGELFF. The V and J genes are TRBV11-2 and TRBJ2-2; D not resolved. The V and J ends lost 5 bases and 1 base respectively, with 11 bases between them. Germline lookup yields CDR1 SGHAT and CDR2 FQNNGV. This CDR3 has 15 residues.

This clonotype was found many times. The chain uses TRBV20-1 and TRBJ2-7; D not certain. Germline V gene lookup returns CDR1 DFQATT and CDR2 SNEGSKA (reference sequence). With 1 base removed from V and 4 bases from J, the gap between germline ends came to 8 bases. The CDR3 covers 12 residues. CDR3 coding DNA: TGCAGTGCTAGAGTCGGACCTTACGAGCAGTACTTC. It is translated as CSARVGPYEQYF.

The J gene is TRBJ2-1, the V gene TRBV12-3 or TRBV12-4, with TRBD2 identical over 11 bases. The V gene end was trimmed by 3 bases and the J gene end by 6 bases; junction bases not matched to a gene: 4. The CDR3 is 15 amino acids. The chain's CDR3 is CASSLGLAARNEQFF. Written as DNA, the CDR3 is TGTGCCAGCAGTTTGGGACTAGCGGCCCGCAATGAGCAGTTCTTC.